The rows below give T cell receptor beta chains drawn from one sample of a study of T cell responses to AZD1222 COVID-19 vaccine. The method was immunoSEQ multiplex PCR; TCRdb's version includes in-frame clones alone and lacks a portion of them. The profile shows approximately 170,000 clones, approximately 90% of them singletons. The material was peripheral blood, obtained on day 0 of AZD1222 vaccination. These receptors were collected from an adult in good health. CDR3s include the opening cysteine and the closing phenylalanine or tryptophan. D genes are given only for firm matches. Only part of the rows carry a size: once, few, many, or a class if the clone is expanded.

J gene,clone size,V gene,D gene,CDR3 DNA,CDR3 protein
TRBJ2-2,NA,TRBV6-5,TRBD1,TGTGCCAGCAGTCCAGACAGGGGGCTGACCGGGGAGCTGTTTTTT,CASSPDRGLTGELFF
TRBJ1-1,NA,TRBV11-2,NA,TGTGCCAGCAGCTTAGGTAGGGTTGGTGAAGCTTTCTTT,CASSLGRVGEAFF
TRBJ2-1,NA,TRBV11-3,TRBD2,TGTGCCAGCAGCCTAGCGGCTGACAATGAGCAGTTCTTC,CASSLAADNEQFF
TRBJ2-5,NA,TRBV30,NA,TGTGCCTGGAGTGTAGGAGAGACCCAGTACTTC,CAWSVGETQYF
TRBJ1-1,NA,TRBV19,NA,TGTGCCAGTAGTAACGGTCTCACTGAAGCTTTCTTT,CASSNGLTEAFF
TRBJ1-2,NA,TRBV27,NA,TGTGCCAGCAGTTTATCCCGTGCCGGGGGCAATGGCTACACCTTC,CASSLSRAGGNGYTF
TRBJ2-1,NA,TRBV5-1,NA,TGCGCCAGCAGCTTGGACGGGAACTACAATGAGCAGTTCTTC,CASSLDGNYNEQFF
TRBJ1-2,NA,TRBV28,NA,TGTGCCAGCAGTGAACTGGCATTACGGGGGTTTGGCTACACCTTC,CASSELALRGFGYTF
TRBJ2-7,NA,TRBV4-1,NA,TGCGCCAGCAGCCAAGAGGGGCCGGACTACGAGCAGTACTTC,CASSQEGPDYEQYF
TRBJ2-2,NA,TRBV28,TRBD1,TGTGCCTCACAGGGGGCTAACACCGGGGAGCTGTTTTTT,CASQGANTGELFF
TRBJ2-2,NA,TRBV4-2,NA,TGTGCCAGCAGCCCCAGGCAGACCGGGGAGCTGTTTTTT,CASSPRQTGELFF
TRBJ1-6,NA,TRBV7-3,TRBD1,TGTGCCAGCAGCCGGGGACAGTATTCACCCCTCCACTTT,CASSRGQYSPLHF
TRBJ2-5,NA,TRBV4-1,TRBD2,TGCGCCAGCAGCCCCATGGGGCTAGCGGGCGAGACCCAGTACTTC,CASSPMGLAGETQYF
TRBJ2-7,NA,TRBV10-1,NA,TGCGCCAGCGGCCTGAACGAGCAGTACTTC,CASGLNEQYF
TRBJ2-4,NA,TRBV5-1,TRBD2,TGCGCCAGCAGTCTAGCGGGACTACCAGAGAACATTCAGTACTTC,CASSLAGLPENIQYF
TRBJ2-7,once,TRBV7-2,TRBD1,TGTGCCAGCAGCTTAGTTGGGACAGGGTATGAGCAGTACTTC,CASSLVGTGYEQYF
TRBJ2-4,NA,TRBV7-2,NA,TGTGCCAGCAGCTTAGAGGGGCTAGCCAAAAACATTCAGTACTTC,CASSLEGLAKNIQYF
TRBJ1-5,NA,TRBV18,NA,TGTGCCAGCTCACCACTTCGTTTAGGGGCAGGCAATCAGCCCCAGCATTTT,CASSPLRLGAGNQPQHF